This T cell receptor (beta chain) stems from a study of CXCR3-negative and CXCR3-positive naive CD8 T cells. The method, 5' RACE with UMI labels, was used to prepare the TRB cDNA libraries. TCRdb reanalyzed the 5' RACE reads, giving one entry per CDR3 protein sequence and no DNA. Recorded for this sample: about 5,500 distinct CDR3 sequences. Overall study findings and caveats: Naive subsets did not differ in surface CD5, and the authors estimated TCR strength using properties of the TRB CDR3. TRB CDR3s were more hydrophobic in CXCR3-positive than in CXCR3-negative naive cells.

Germline CDR1 reads KGHSH; CDR2 reads LQKENI. The CDR3 spans 14 residues. Comment on this clonotype: Its antigen is unknown.

The clonotype comes from a human donor in good health. Some clones in this sample may be carry-over from other donors' samples. The chain links TRBV18 to TRBJ2-5. Sequencing used naive CXCR3+ CD8+ T cells from blood. Subset in this sample: CD45RO-CCR7+CD27+CD95- naive CD8+ T cells expressing CXCR3 (TNR3+). Here the CDR3 reads CASSLRGGWETQYF.